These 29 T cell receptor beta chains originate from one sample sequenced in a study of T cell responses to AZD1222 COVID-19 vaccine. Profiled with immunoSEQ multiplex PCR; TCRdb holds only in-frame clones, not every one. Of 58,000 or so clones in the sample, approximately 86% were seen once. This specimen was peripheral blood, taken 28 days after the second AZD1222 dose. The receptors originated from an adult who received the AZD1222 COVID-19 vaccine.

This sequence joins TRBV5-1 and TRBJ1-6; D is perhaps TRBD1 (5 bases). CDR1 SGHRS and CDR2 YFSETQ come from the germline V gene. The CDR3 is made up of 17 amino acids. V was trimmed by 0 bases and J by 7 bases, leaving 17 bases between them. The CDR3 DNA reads TGCGCCAGCAGCTTGGAGAACTGGGGGACGAGGAATTCACCCCTCCACTTT. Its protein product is CASSLENWGTRNSPLHF.

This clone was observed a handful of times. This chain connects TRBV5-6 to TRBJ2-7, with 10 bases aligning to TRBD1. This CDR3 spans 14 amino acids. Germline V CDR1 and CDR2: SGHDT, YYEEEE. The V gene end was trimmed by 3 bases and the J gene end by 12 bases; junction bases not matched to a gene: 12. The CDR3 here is CASSYRDRGPLWYF. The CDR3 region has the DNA TGTGCCAGCAGCTACCGGGACAGGGGACCTTTATGGTACTTC.

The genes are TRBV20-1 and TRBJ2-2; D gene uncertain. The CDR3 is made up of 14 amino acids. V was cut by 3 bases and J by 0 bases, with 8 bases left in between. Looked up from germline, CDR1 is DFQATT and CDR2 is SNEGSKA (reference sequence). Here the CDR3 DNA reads TGCAGTGCTAGTAGGCACTCGAACACCGGGGAGCTGTTTTTT. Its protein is CSASRHSNTGELFF.

CDR3 DNA sequence: TGCGCCAGCAGCCCCGGGACCTTGAACACTGAAGCTTTCTTT. Amino acids: CASSPGTLNTEAFF. This chain connects TRBV5-1 to TRBJ1-1; TRBD1 is a possible D gene (5 bases). Deletions cut 4 bases from V and 0 bases from J, with 10 bases between. Germline CDR1 SGHRS, CDR2 YFSETQ. The CDR3 has 14 amino acids. Complete variable domain (other parts from reference TRBV5-1 and TRBJ1-1): KAGVTQTPRYLIKTRGQQVTLSCSPISGHRSVSWYQQTPGQGLQFLFEYFSETQRNKGNFPGRFSGRQFSNSRSEMNVSTLELGDSALYLCASSPGTLNTEAFFGQGTRLTVV.

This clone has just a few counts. The CDR3 here is CASSWGGRGNQPQHF. The CDR3 nucleotides are TGTGCCAGTAGTTGGGGGGGACGGGGCAATCAGCCCCAGCATTTT. This chain connects TRBV19 to TRBJ1-5, with D perhaps TRBD1 (5 bases). Deletions cut 5 bases from V and 2 bases from J, with 13 bases between. This CDR3 contains 15 residues. Germline CDR1 LNHDA, CDR2 SQIVND (reference sequence). Full variable domain (rest looked up from reference TRBV19 and TRBJ1-5): DGGITQSPKYLFRKEGQNVTLSCEQNLNHDAMYWYRQDPGQGLRLIYYSQIVNDFQKGDIAEGYSVSREKKESFPLTVTSAQKNPTAFYLCASSWGGRGNQPQHFGDGTRLSIL.

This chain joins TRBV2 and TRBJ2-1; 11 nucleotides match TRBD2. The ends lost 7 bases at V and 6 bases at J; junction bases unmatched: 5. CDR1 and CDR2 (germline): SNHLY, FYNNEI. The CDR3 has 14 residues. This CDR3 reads CASTGTSGSNEQFF. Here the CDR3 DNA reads TGTGCCAGCACCGGGACTAGCGGAAGCAATGAGCAGTTCTTC.

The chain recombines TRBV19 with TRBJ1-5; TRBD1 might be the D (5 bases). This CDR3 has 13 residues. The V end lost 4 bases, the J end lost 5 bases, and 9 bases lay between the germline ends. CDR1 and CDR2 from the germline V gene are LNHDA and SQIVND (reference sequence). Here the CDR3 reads CASSTSGYQPQHF. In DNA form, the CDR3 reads TGTGCCAGTAGTACATCAGGGTATCAGCCCCAGCATTTT.

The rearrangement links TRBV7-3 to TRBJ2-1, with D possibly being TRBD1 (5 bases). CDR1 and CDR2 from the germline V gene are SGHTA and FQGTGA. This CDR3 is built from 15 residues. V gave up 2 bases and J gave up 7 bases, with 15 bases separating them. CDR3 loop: CASSLQGQNLNEQFF. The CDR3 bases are TGTGCCAGCAGCTTACAGGGTCAAAATTTGAATGAGCAGTTCTTC.

CDR3 sequence: CASSQEAPGTNSNTDTQYF. CDR3 sequence (DNA): TGCGCCAGCAGCCAAGAGGCCCCCGGGACTAACTCTAACACAGATACGCAGTATTTT. The gene calls are TRBV4-1 and TRBJ2-3; 7 bases are shared with TRBD2. The V gene's germline CDR1 is MGHRA and CDR2 YSYEKL. V was pared by 0 bases and J by 2 bases, with 14 bases of the junction left unmatched. The CDR3 length is 19 residues.

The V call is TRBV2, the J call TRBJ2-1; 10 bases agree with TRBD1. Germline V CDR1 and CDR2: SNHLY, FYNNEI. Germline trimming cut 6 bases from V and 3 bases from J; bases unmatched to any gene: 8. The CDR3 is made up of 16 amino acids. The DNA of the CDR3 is TGTGCCAGCAGAGGCGTTGGGACAGGGGACTACAATGAGCAGTTCTTC. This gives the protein CASRGVGTGDYNEQFF.

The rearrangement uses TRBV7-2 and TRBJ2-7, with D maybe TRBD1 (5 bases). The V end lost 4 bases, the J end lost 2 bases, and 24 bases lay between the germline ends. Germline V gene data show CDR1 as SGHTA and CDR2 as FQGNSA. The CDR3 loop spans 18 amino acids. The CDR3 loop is CASSSPLQVTLKAYEQYF. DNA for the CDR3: TGTGCCAGCAGCTCCCCGTTACAGGTGACACTCAAAGCCTACGAGCAGTACTTC.

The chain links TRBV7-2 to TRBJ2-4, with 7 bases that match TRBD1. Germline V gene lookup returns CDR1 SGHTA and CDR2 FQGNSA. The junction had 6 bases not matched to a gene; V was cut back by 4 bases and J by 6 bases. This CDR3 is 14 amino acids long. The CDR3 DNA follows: TGTGCCAGCAGCTCCTCCCGACAGGGAAACATTCAGTACTTC. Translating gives CASSSSRQGNIQYF.

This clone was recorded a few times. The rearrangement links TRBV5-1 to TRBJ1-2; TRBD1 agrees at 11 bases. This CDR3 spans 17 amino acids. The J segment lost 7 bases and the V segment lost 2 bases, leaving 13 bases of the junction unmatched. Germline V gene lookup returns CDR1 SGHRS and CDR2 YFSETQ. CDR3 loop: CASSFPSWTGGAAGYTF. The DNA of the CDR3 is TGCGCCAGCAGCTTCCCATCCTGGACAGGGGGCGCAGCTGGCTACACCTTC.

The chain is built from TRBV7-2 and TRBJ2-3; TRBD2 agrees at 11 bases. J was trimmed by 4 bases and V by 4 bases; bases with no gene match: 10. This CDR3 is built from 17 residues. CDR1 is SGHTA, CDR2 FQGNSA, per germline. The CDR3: CASSYGTSGQRADTQYF. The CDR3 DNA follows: TGTGCCAGCAGCTACGGGACTAGCGGTCAGAGGGCAGATACGCAGTATTTT.

The CDR3 bases are TGTGCCAGCAGTTTACCTCGGACAGGGAGGTACGAGCAGTACTTC. Protein: CASSLPRTGRYEQYF. The V call is TRBV28, the J call TRBJ2-7; 8 nucleotides agree with TRBD1. Germline V CDR1 and CDR2: MDHEN, SYDVKM. V was pared by 2 bases and J by 4 bases, with 7 bases of the junction left unmatched. This CDR3 is built from 15 residues.

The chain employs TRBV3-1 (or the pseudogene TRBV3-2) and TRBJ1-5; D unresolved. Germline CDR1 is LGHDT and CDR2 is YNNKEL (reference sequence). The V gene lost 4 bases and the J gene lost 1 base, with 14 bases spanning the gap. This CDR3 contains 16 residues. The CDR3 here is CASSPKPGLSNQPQHF. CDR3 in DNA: TGTGCCAGCAGCCCCAAACCGGGTCTAAGCAATCAGCCCCAGCATTTT.

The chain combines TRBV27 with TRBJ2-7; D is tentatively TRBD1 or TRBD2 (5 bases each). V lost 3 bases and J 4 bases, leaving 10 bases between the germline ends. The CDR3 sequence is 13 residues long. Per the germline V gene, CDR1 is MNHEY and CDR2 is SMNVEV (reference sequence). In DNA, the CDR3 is TGTGCCAGCAGTTTGTGGGGACCATACGAGCAGTACTTC. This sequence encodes CASSLWGPYEQYF.

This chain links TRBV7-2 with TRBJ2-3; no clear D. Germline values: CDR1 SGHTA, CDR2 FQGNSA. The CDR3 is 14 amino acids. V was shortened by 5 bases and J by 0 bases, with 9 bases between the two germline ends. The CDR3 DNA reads TGTGCCAGCAGCCAGACCACTAGCACAGATACGCAGTATTTT. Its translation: CASSQTTSTDTQYF.

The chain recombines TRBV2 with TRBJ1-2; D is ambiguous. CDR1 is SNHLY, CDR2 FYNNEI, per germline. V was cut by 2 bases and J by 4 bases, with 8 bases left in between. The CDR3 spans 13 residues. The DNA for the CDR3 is TGTGCCAGCAGTGAATTGGGGAGCTATGGCTACACCTTC. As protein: CASSELGSYGYTF.

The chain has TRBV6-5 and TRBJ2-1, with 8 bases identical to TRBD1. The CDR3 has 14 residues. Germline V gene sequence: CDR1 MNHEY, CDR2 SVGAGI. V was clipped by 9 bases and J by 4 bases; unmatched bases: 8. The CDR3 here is CAREAGGAYNEQFF. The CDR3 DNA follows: TGTGCCAGGGAAGCAGGGGGCGCATACAATGAGCAGTTCTTC.

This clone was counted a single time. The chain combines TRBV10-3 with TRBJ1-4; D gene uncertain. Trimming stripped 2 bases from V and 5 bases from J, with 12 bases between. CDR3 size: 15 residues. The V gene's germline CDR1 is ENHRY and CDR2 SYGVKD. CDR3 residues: CAISEGGIYNEKLFF. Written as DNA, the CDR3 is TGTGCCATCAGTGAGGGCGGAATTTACAATGAAAAACTGTTTTTT.

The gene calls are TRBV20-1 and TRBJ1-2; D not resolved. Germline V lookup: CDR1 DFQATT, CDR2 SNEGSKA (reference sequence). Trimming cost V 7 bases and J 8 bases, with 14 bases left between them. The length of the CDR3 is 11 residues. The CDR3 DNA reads TGCAGTGTGGGGATAGGGTTAGGCTACACCTTC. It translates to CSVGIGLGYTF.

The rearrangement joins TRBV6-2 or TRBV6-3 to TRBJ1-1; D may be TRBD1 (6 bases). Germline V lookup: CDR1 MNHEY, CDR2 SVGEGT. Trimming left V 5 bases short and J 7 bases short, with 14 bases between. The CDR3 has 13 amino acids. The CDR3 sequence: CASSPQGRVEAFF. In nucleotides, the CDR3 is TGTGCCAGCAGTCCCCAGGGGCGGGTTGAAGCTTTCTTT.

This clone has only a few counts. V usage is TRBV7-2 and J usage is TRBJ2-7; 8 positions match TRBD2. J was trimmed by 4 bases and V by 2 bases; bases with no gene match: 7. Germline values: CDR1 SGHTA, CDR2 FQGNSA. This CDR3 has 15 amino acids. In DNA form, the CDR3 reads TGTGCCAGCAGCTTAACCAGCGGGAGTGTTTACGAGCAGTACTTC. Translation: CASSLTSGSVYEQYF.

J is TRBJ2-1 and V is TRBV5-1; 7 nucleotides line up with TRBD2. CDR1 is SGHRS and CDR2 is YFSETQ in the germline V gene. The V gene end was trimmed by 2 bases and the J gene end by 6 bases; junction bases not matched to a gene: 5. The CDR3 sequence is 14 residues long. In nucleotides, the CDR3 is TGCGCCAGCAGCTTAACGACTAGCCGCAATGAGCAGTTCTTC. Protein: CASSLTTSRNEQFF.

The CDR3 sequence: CASSWQGGSEAFF. The CDR3 DNA reads as TGTGCCAGCAGCTGGCAGGGAGGCAGTGAAGCTTTCTTT. The V and J genes are TRBV11-1 and TRBJ1-1, with D maybe TRBD1 (5 bases). The ends were cut back, 4 bases at V and 7 bases at J, with 13 bases in the middle. Germline values: CDR1 SGHAT, CDR2 FQDESV (reference sequence). There are 13 residues in the CDR3.

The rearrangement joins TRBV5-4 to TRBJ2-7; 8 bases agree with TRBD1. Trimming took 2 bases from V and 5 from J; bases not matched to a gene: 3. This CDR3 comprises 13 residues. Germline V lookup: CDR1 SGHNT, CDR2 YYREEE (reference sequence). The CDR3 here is CASSFDRGHEQYF. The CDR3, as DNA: TGTGCCAGCAGCTTCGACAGGGGCCACGAGCAGTACTTC. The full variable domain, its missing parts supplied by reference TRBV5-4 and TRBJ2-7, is ETGVTQSPTHLIKTRGQQVTLRCSSQSGHNTVSWYQQALGQGPQFIFQYYREEENGRGNFPPRFSGLQFPNYSSELNVNALELDDSALYLCASSFDRGHEQYFGPGTRLTVT.

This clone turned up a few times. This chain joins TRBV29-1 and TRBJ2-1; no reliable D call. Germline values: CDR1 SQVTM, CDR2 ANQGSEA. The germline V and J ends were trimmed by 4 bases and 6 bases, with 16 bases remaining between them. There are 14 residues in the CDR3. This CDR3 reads CSVVPQLVFNEQFF. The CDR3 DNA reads TGCAGCGTTGTACCTCAATTAGTTTTCAATGAGCAGTTCTTC.

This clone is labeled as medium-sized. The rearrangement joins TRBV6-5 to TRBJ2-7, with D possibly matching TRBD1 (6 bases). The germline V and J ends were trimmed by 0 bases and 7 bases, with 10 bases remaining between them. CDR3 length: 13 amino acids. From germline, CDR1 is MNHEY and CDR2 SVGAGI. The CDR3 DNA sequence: TGTGCCAGCAGTTACTCCGGTAGGGGGGAGCAGTACTTC. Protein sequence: CASSYSGRGEQYF.